One and the same sample provided the 9 T cell receptor beta chains below, sequenced in a study of cytomegalovirus exposure and HLA in healthy donors. The PCR ran on 60 Vbeta and 13 Jbeta primers. Using immunoSEQ multiplex PCR, the repertoire was profiled, and TCRdb retains in-frame clones only, with some absent. The data contain about 200,000 clones, around 79% of them singletons. Sequenced: PBMCs. The source is a male donor in good health and CMV-seropositive.

Points on this clone: The junction differs from germline at one of its ends, possibly a read error. The rearrangement uses TRBV7-9 and TRBJ2-3; D is unclear. The CDR3 is 18 residues long. Germline CDR1 reads SEHNR; CDR2 reads FQNEAQ (reference sequence). The CDR3 reads CSSSLAPVALGRLDTQYF. CDR3 nucleotide sequence: TGTTCCAGCAGCTTAGCCCCGGTGGCCCTAGGCCGGCTGGATACGCAGTATTTT.

This sequence joins TRBV7-9 and TRBJ2-1; 7 bases are a match to TRBD2. Germline CDR1 is SEHNR and CDR2 is FQNEAQ (reference sequence). Trimming removed 1 base from V and 4 bases from J; junction bases left unmatched: 4. The CDR3 sequence is 15 residues long. The CDR3: CASSLGSSGYNEQFF. The CDR3 DNA reads as TGTGCCAGCAGCTTAGGGTCTAGCGGTTACAATGAGCAGTTCTTC.

The chain employs TRBV2 and TRBJ1-2; 8 bases map to TRBD1. Trimming removed 4 bases from V and 7 bases from J; junction bases left unmatched: 8. Germline V gene lookup returns CDR1 SNHLY and CDR2 FYNNEI. The CDR3 has 14 residues. CDR3 residues: CASSGQGISVGYTF. For the CDR3, the DNA is TGTGCCAGCAGTGGACAGGGGATCTCTGTTGGCTACACCTTC. Using reference TRBV2 and TRBJ1-2 for the parts outside the CDR3, the full variable domain is EPEVTQTPSHQVTQMGQEVILRCVPISNHLYFYWYRQILGQKVEFLVSFYNNEISEKSEIFDDQFSVERPDGSNFTLKIRSTKLEDSAMYFCASSGQGISVGYTFGSGTRLTVV.

The chain couples TRBV7-9 to TRBJ2-5; D is unclear. Near its end, the DNA agrees better with TRBJ2-7, so the J call may be wrong. CDR3 length: 11 residues. The germline V gene encodes CDR1 SEHNR and CDR2 FQNEAQ (reference sequence). This CDR3 reads CASSLIHEQYF. The CDR3, as DNA: TGTGCCAGCAGCTTAATCCACGAGCAGTACTTC.

This clone was counted a few times. This chain links TRBV30 with TRBJ1-6; 7 positions match TRBD1. V was clipped by 0 bases and J by 10 bases; unmatched bases: 9. This CDR3 has 15 amino acids. In germline, CDR1 is GTSNPN, CDR2 SVGIG (reference sequence). The CDR3 here is CAWSVRTGVGSPLHF. The CDR3 bases are TGTGCCTGGAGTGTACGGACAGGAGTAGGCTCACCCCTCCACTTT.

The chain joins TRBV10-3 to TRBJ2-5; TRBD1 aligns across 8 bases. Germline CDR1 is ENHRY and CDR2 is SYGVKD. J lost 3 bases, V lost 6 bases, and 0 bases had no gene match. The CDR3 runs to 12 residues. The CDR3 here is CAIRDREETQYF. In DNA form, the CDR3 reads TGTGCCATCAGGGACAGGGAAGAGACCCAGTACTTC.

The chain joins TRBV7-8 to TRBJ1-1; maybe TRBD1 (5 bases). The CDR3 is made up of 15 amino acids. Germline CDR1 reads SGHVS; CDR2 reads FQNEAQ. V was pared by 1 base and J by 7 bases, with 16 bases between. This CDR3 is CASSLGVAGLNEAFF. The DNA of the CDR3 is TGTGCCAGCAGCTTAGGAGTGGCAGGGCTAAATGAAGCTTTCTTT.

This clone showed up just once. This rearrangement joins TRBV27 to TRBJ2-2, with D perhaps matching TRBD1 (6 bases). Trimming removed 4 bases at V and 6 bases at J, with 9 bases between. The CDR3 contains 13 residues. Germline-derived CDR1 and CDR2 are MNHEY and SMNVEV (reference sequence). DNA of the CDR3: TGTGCCAGCAGTTGGACAGTCCCCGGGGAGCTGTTTTTT. It codes for CASSWTVPGELFF.

V is TRBV6-1 and J is TRBJ1-2; D may be TRBD1 (5 bases). The CDR3 is made up of 15 amino acids. V gave up 3 bases and J gave up 2 bases, with 13 bases separating them. Germline CDR1 and CDR2: MNHNS and SASEGT. Written as DNA, the CDR3 is TGTGCCAGCAGTGACCAAACAGGAAGGAACTATGGCTACACCTTC. Amino acid sequence: CASSDQTGRNYGYTF.